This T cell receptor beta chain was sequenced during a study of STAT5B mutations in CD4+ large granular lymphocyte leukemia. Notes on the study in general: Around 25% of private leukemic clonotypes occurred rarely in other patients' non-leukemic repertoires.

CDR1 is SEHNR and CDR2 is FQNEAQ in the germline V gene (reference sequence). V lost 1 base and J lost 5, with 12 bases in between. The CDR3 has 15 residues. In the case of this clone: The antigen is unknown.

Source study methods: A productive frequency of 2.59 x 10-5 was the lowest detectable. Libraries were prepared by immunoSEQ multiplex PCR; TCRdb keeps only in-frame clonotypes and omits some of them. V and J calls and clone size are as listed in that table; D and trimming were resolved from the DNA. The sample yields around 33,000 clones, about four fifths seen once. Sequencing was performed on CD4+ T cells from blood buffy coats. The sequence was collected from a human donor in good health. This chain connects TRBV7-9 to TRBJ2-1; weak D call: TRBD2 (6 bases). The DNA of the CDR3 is TGTGCCAGCAGCTTAGGACTAGAAGTGCACAATGAGCAGTTCTTC. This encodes CASSLGLEVHNEQFF.